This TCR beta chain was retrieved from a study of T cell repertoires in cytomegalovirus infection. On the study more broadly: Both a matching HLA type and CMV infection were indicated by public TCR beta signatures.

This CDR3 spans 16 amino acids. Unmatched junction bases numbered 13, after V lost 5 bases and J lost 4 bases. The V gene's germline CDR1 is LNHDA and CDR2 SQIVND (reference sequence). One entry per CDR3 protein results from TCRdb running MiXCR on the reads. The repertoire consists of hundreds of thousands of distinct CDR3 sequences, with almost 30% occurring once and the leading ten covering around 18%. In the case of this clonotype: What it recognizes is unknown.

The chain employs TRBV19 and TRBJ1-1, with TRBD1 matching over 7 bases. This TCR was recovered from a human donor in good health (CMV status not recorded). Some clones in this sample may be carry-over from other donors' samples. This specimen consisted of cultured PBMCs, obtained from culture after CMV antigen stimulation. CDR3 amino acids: CASSLSNRGPGTEAFF. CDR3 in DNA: TGTGCCAGTAGTCTCTCAAACAGGGGCCCGGGCACTGAAGCTTTCTTT.